These 2 T cell receptor beta chains share one sample of origin, sequenced in a study of radiotherapy plus CTLA-4 blockade in lung cancer. The repertoire was sequenced with immunoSEQ multiplex PCR; TCRdb's copy has only in-frame clones and lacks some. Of 50,000 to 60,000 clones listed, approximately 80% are singletons. This material consisted of peripheral blood, taken from a patient treated with radiotherapy plus ipilimumab. All receptors come from a human donor with non-small cell lung cancer whose response to radiotherapy plus ipilimumab could not be evaluated.

CDR3 in amino acids: CASSVGGGGAQYF. The DNA for the CDR3 is TGTGCCAGCAGCGTGGGGGGAGGGGGTGCGCAGTATTTT. This sequence joins TRBV5-5 and TRBJ2-3; perhaps TRBD2 as D (7 bases). The CDR3 contains 13 residues. V was pared by 4 bases and J by 10 bases, with 16 bases between. Germline loops: CDR1 SGHKS, CDR2 YYEKEE (reference sequence).

The gene calls are TRBV4-1 and TRBJ1-2; D perhaps matches TRBD1 (6 bases). V was shortened by 1 base and J by 8 bases, with 14 bases between the two germline ends. The CDR3 sequence is 14 residues long. Per germline, CDR1 MGHRA and CDR2 YSYEKL. The DNA for the CDR3 is TGCGCCAGCAGCCAAGTCGCAGGGGATTGGGGCTACACCTTC. Translating gives CASSQVAGDWGYTF.